This T cell receptor (beta chain) stems from a study of OX40 agonist ivuxolimab in advanced cancers. About the study: Prior therapy, whether anti-PD-1, anti-PD-L1 or anti-CTLA-4, was allowed, and more than 35% had some.

This table comes from immunoSEQ multiplex PCR, and its TCRdb copy is limited to in-frame clones, with some not included. Here the sample spans about 6,000 clones, roughly 73% being singletons. This clone was recorded only once. Trimming pared 2 bases from V and 3 bases from J, leaving 8 bases between. CDR1 and CDR2 (germline): MGHRA, YSYEKL. The CDR3 length is 13 residues. The gene calls are TRBV4-1 and TRBJ2-7, with D unresolved. The sequence was obtained from an adult with an advanced solid tumor such as melanoma, head and neck, liver or kidney cancer. This material consisted of CD4+ or CD8+ T cells sorted from blood, taken in a trial of the OX40 agonist ivuxolimab. CDR3 protein: CASSQNWGYEQYF. The CDR3 coding sequence is TGCGCCAGCAGCCAAAATTGGGGCTACGAGCAGTACTTC.